This T cell receptor beta chain was captured by sequencing in a study of CD8 T cells in ankylosing spondylitis. TCRdb redid the calling of the 5' RACE reads with MiXCR, one entry per CDR3 protein. The table shows hundreds of thousands of distinct CDR3 sequences, with around 20% occurring only once. Only a few counts were recorded for this clonotype. Its antigen is as yet unknown. The study, taken as a whole, reports: Reportedly, disease-linked clones are significantly enriched in ankylosing spondylitis patients' matched synovial fluid.

The V end was cut by 4 bases, the J end by 2 bases, with 8 bases between. The CDR3 is 13 residues long. Per the germline V gene, CDR1 is KGHSH and CDR2 is LQKENI. The specimen sequenced was blood, either unsorted or a sorted T cell fraction (not recorded which). The clonotype originates from a male donor with ankylosing spondylitis or in good health (not recorded which). The chain is built from TRBV18 and TRBJ1-1; no clear D. The DNA for the CDR3 is TGTGCCAGCTCACACGATGGAAACACTGAAGCTTTCTTT. Translation: CASSHDGNTEAFF.